This entry describes one T cell receptor beta chain. Its cognate antigen is unknown. Data came from immunoSEQ multiplex PCR; TCRdb stores just in-frame clones and leaves some out. The sample carries about 70,000 clones, roughly 92% recorded once. The sample comes from a study of lymphopenia after photon versus proton radiotherapy. The study, taken as a whole, reports: Proton therapy kept repertoires fairly stable, unlike photons, which gained effector/memory cells. Only patients who died were analyzed for survival; proton advantage is unproven. After lymphocyte nadir, photon-treated repertoires showed oligoclonal expansion, especially CD8+ Temra.

The sample here was peripheral blood, taken from a patient treated with photon-based radiotherapy. This clonotype originated in a woman aged 40 to 55 with cholangiocarcinoma.

The DNA of the CDR3 is TGTGCCAGCAGCTTGGCAGGGAGGGTTAACTACGAGCAGTACTTC. Its translation is CASSLAGRVNYEQYF. The rearrangement links TRBV5-6 to TRBJ2-7, with 7 bases fitting TRBD2. CDR3 length equals 15 residues. The junction had 6 bases not matched to a gene; V was cut back by 0 bases and J by 3 bases. From germline, CDR1 is SGHDT and CDR2 YYEEEE.